Shown below are 25 T cell receptor beta chains from a single sample sequenced in a study of shared clonotypes between healthy human individuals. Profiling relied on immunoSEQ multiplex PCR, and the TCRdb table lists in-frame clones only, not all of them. The sample contains a few million clones, over 85% of which appear only once. Sequenced material: naive CD4+ T cells sorted from blood. The sample's subset: CD45RA+ positively selected. The receptors were gathered from a man younger than 35 in good health.

The genes are TRBV23-1 and TRBJ2-5; 9 bases map to TRBD2. TRBV23-1 carries the ORF label, with uncertain function. CDR3 length: 15 residues. Germline trimming cut 8 bases from V and 5 bases from J; bases unmatched to any gene: 12. This chain's CDR3 is CASRGGTSSVETQYF. The CDR3 DNA is TGCGCCAGCCGCGGCGGGACTAGCAGCGTGGAGACCCAGTACTTC.

This clone was counted only a few times. The same CDR3 arises from other DNA sequences in this sample as well. The genes are TRBV5-4 and TRBJ1-1; TRBD1 is a possible D gene (6 bases). Looked up from germline, CDR1 is SGHNT and CDR2 is YYREEE (reference sequence). The germline V and J ends were trimmed by 0 bases and 1 base, with 7 bases remaining between them. The CDR3 is made up of 14 amino acids. CDR3 DNA: TGTGCCAGCAGCTTGGCCAGGGGGAACACTGAAGCTTTCTTT. It specifies CASSLARGNTEAFF.

The chain combines TRBV7-2 with TRBJ2-1, with 12 bases identical to TRBD2. V gave up 4 bases and J gave up 4 bases; unmatched junction bases: 2. The germline V gene has CDR1 SGHTA and CDR2 FQGNSA. The CDR3 length is 15 residues. The CDR3 sequence: CASSSLAGGYNEQFF. The CDR3 DNA follows: TGTGCCAGCAGCTCACTAGCGGGAGGATACAATGAGCAGTTCTTC.

A few counts support this clone. This sample also contains other DNA sequences that code for the same CDR3. This chain joins TRBV19 and TRBJ1-5; no reliable D call. The V end was cut by 3 bases, the J end by 6 bases, with 9 bases between. This CDR3 is 13 amino acids long. Germline loops: CDR1 LNHDA, CDR2 SQIVND (reference sequence). CDR3 nucleotides: TGTGCCAGTAGTATCTCGGGTAGTCAGCCCCAGCATTTT. As protein: CASSISGSQPQHF.

As DNA, the CDR3 is TGTGCCATCAGTGAGGGTAGGGGGCGAACTGAAGCTTTCTTT. Translation gives CAISEGRGRTEAFF. This chain uses TRBV10-3 with TRBJ1-1, with TRBD1 matching 7 bases. Losses at the gene ends were 2 bases for V and 5 bases for J; bases not matched to a gene: 5. CDR3 length: 14 residues. Germline V lookup: CDR1 ENHRY, CDR2 SYGVKD.

The chain links TRBV2 to TRBJ2-1, with D perhaps TRBD1 or TRBD2 (5 bases each). Germline lookup yields CDR1 SNHLY and CDR2 FYNNEI. V was trimmed by 5 bases and J by 2 bases, leaving 13 bases between them. The length of the CDR3 is 15 residues. The CDR3: CASSPPPGPYNEQFF. CDR3 DNA: TGTGCCAGCAGTCCTCCTCCGGGGCCCTACAATGAGCAGTTCTTC.

The chain uses TRBV5-1 and TRBJ1-1; D is perhaps TRBD1 (6 bases). Germline assignment: CDR1 SGHRS and CDR2 YFSETQ. The length of the CDR3 is 13 residues. V shed 4 bases and J shed 4 bases, with 11 bases lying between them. The CDR3: CASSADSSTEAFF. The CDR3 nucleotides are TGCGCCAGCAGCGCGGACAGTAGCACTGAAGCTTTCTTT.

The chain joins TRBV18 to TRBJ2-7, with D tentatively TRBD1 or TRBD2 (5 bases each). Germline values: CDR1 KGHSH, CDR2 LQKENI. The V gene lost 3 bases and the J gene lost 3 bases, with 12 bases spanning the gap. This CDR3 is built from 14 residues. Here the CDR3 DNA reads TGTGCCAGCTCACCGGGGTCGAGGGGCTACGAGCAGTACTTC. Amino acid sequence: CASSPGSRGYEQYF.

V usage is TRBV5-1 and J usage is TRBJ1-1, with D perhaps TRBD1 (5 bases). Germline lookup yields CDR1 SGHRS and CDR2 YFSETQ. The V end lost 4 bases, the J end lost 1 base, and 23 bases lay between the germline ends. The CDR3 extends over 18 amino acids. The DNA of the CDR3 is TGCGCCAGCAGCCCAACGCCGGGACGGAATATAAGGAACACTGAAGCTTTCTTT. It is translated as CASSPTPGRNIRNTEAFF.

Here the CDR3 reads CASSLLPSGYNEQFF. The CDR3 DNA reads TGTGCCAGCAGCTTGCTGCCTAGCGGCTACAATGAGCAGTTCTTC. V gene TRBV5-8 combines with J gene TRBJ2-1; 7 bases are shared with TRBD2. Germline CDR1 is SGHTS and CDR2 is YDEGEE. This CDR3 spans 15 amino acids. V lost 1 base to trimming and J lost 3 bases; unmatched junction nucleotides: 4.

The chain links TRBV4-1 to TRBJ2-7; 7 bases are a match to TRBD2. In germline, CDR1 is MGHRA, CDR2 YSYEKL. V was pared by 4 bases and J by 0 bases, with 9 bases of the junction left unmatched. CDR3 size: 16 residues. The CDR3 loop reads CASSRDWGGSSYEQYF. CDR3 nucleotide sequence: TGCGCCAGCAGCCGGGATTGGGGGGGGAGCTCCTACGAGCAGTACTTC.

The chain recombines TRBV30 with TRBJ2-2, with 10 bases that match TRBD1. Germline V gene lookup returns CDR1 GTSNPN and CDR2 SVGIG (reference sequence). The CDR3 has 15 residues. V trimming: 0 bases; J trimming: 4 bases; junction bases outside the gene matches: 2. In DNA, the CDR3 is TGTGCCTGGAGTGTAGGGACAGGGGTCACCGGGGAGCTGTTTTTT. It yields the protein CAWSVGTGVTGELFF.

The gene calls are TRBV5-4 and TRBJ1-3; D is possibly TRBD1 (6 bases). Germline V CDR1 and CDR2: SGHNT, YYREEE (reference sequence). V was shortened by 1 base and J by 0 bases, with 11 bases between the two germline ends. This CDR3 has 16 amino acids. This CDR3 reads CASSLLGQFSGNTIYF. CDR3 bases: TGTGCCAGCAGCTTGTTAGGACAGTTCTCTGGAAACACCATATATTTT. Full variable domain (missing parts from reference TRBV5-4 and TRBJ1-3): ETGVTQSPTHLIKTRGQQVTLRCSSQSGHNTVSWYQQALGQGPQFIFQYYREEENGRGNFPPRFSGLQFPNYSSELNVNALELDDSALYLCASSLLGQFSGNTIYFGEGSWLTVV.

The CDR3 region has the DNA TGTGCCACCAGCGCCCGTGACAGGGACCCCGGGGAGCTGTTTTTT. Protein product: CATSARDRDPGELFF. This chain uses TRBV15 with TRBJ2-2; TRBD1 matches at 7 bases. CDR1 is LNHNV, CDR2 YYDKDF, per germline (reference sequence). Unmatched junction bases numbered 9, after V lost 5 bases and J lost 6 bases. The CDR3 totals 15 residues.

The rearrangement links TRBV5-1 to TRBJ2-2; D is perhaps TRBD2 (6 bases). Germline CDR1 reads SGHRS; CDR2 reads YFSETQ. The CDR3 has 15 residues. V lost 1 base, J lost 4 bases, and 11 bases lay in between. CDR3 amino acids: CASSLSLASTGELFF. CDR3 coding DNA: TGCGCCAGCAGCTTGAGTCTAGCGTCCACCGGGGAGCTGTTTTTT.

This clone was seen just once. V is TRBV6-6 and J is TRBJ2-5, with D uncertain. V dropped 3 bases and J dropped 7 bases, with 9 bases sitting between them. The germline gives CDR1 MNHNY, CDR2 SVGAGI (reference sequence). The CDR3 length is 12 residues. The CDR3 protein is CASSYAEGTQYF. The CDR3 region has the DNA TGTGCCAGCAGTTATGCAGAAGGGACCCAGTACTTC.

The rearrangement joins TRBV5-8 to TRBJ2-3; D is unclear. V was shortened by 0 bases and J by 8 bases, with 4 bases between the two germline ends. CDR1 SGHTS and CDR2 YDEGEE come from the germline V gene. This CDR3 spans 11 amino acids. CDR3 residues: CASSLALTQYF. CDR3 in DNA: TGTGCCAGCAGCTTGGCTCTTACGCAGTATTTT.

The chain employs TRBV7-8 and TRBJ1-1; TRBD1 is a possible D gene (6 bases). V lost 4 bases and J lost 0, with 18 bases in between. CDR3 size: 17 residues. Germline V gene sequence: CDR1 SGHVS, CDR2 FQNEAQ. The CDR3 is CASSSWDTGKMNTEAFF. CDR3 bases: TGTGCCAGCAGCTCGTGGGACACGGGAAAGATGAACACTGAAGCTTTCTTT.

This rearrangement joins TRBV5-1 to TRBJ2-6; possible D gene TRBD2, 5 bases. V lost 0 bases and J lost 13, with 11 bases in between. The CDR3 is 13 residues long. Germline V gene lookup returns CDR1 SGHRS and CDR2 YFSETQ. CDR3 DNA: TGCGCCAGCAGCTTGGTCGAGGGTCGGGTCCTGACTTTC. Its protein product is CASSLVEGRVLTF. Filled out from reference TRBV5-1 and TRBJ2-6, the complete variable domain reads KAGVTQTPRYLIKTRGQQVTLSCSPISGHRSVSWYQQTPGQGLQFLFEYFSETQRNKGNFPGRFSGRQFSNSRSEMNVSTLELGDSALYLCASSLVEGRVLTFGAGSRLTVL.

The gene calls are TRBV6-1 and TRBJ2-2, with D uncertain. CDR1 and CDR2 (germline): MNHNS, SASEGT. Deletions cut 6 bases from V and 8 bases from J, with 16 bases between. The CDR3 covers 14 residues. The CDR3: CASRGAVSSGELFF. As DNA, the CDR3 is TGTGCCAGCAGAGGAGCAGTATCCTCGGGGGAGCTGTTTTTT.

The rearrangement joins TRBV4-1 to TRBJ2-5; 10 positions match TRBD2. The CDR3 runs to 16 residues. The V gene end was trimmed by 4 bases and the J gene end by 4 bases; junction bases not matched to a gene: 9. Germline CDR1 MGHRA, CDR2 YSYEKL. CDR3 residues: CASSRLAGGGGETQYF. CDR3 bases: TGCGCCAGCAGCCGATTAGCGGGGGGCGGGGGAGAGACCCAGTACTTC.

This chain joins TRBV2 and TRBJ1-4, with 7 bases lining up with TRBD1. CDR3 size: 16 residues. CDR1 is SNHLY and CDR2 is FYNNEI in the germline V gene. V gave up 5 bases and J gave up 5 bases; unmatched junction bases: 11. The CDR3 loop is CASSPNSGGGNEKLFF. The CDR3 DNA sequence: TGTGCCAGCAGTCCAAACTCAGGGGGAGGGAATGAAAAACTGTTTTTT.

V is TRBV6-1 and J is TRBJ2-1; 9 bases map to TRBD1. The CDR3 spans 14 residues. The germline gives CDR1 MNHNS, CDR2 SASEGT. V lost 5 bases and J lost 7; bases outside the gene matches: 6. The CDR3 region has the DNA TGTGCCAGCAGTCCGGGACAGGGTTTGAATGAGCAGTTCTTC. It is translated as CASSPGQGLNEQFF.

About this clone: Distinct nucleotide sequences in the sample also encode this CDR3. The chain is built from TRBV5-1 and TRBJ2-5, with no clear D. Between the trimmed V and J ends, which lost 0 bases and 4 bases, there was a span of 7 bases. This CDR3 is built from 13 residues. Germline assignment: CDR1 SGHRS and CDR2 YFSETQ. The CDR3 loop is CASSLEGRETQYF. DNA for the CDR3: TGCGCCAGCAGCTTGGAGGGTCGAGAGACCCAGTACTTC.

The CDR3 region is CASSLALGGEQFF. The DNA of the CDR3 is TGCGCCAGCAGCTTGGCCTTGGGGGGTGAGCAGTTCTTC. The V and J genes are TRBV5-1 and TRBJ2-1; maybe TRBD2 (6 bases). The CDR3 sequence is 13 residues long. Germline assignment: CDR1 SGHRS and CDR2 YFSETQ. Trimming pared 0 bases from V and 9 bases from J, leaving 10 bases between.